This T cell receptor beta chain was recorded in a study of tumor-infiltrating lymphocytes in primary liver carcinoma (TCRdb year 2017). Some background on the complete study: Surgical resection was performed in China between November 2015 and 2016 on about five patients with histopathologically diagnosed primary liver carcinoma. Repertoires from technical replicates were highly reproducible, with mean shared-clone rates roughly 0.86 and correlation coefficients above 0.95. Tumors of the five patients were stage T1-T3 N0M0 with maximum diameters of about 4 to 10 cm. TCRbeta repertoire sequencing, expression microarrays and whole-exome sequencing were combined in the study across five regions of each liver tumor, with adjacent normal tissue and blood also included. Each sample produced about 3.5 to 7.5 million productive TCRbeta reads, and read depth showed no significant difference between tissue types. TCRbeta repertoire sequencing covered 35 specimens from 5 patients: about 25 tumor regions, 5 adjacent noncancerous liver tissues and 5 peripheral blood samples. Of the five patients, three men and two women aged 30 to 69 years, four had hepatocellular carcinoma and one had combined HCC and intrahepatic cholangiocarcinoma.

RNA from unsorted whole blood was extracted with TRIzol reagent, and germline DNA was obtained with the DNeasy Blood & Tissue kit. At the time of sampling, the patients were treatment-naive and had chronic HBV infection. Before surgery, approximately 4 milliliters of peripheral blood were collected into K2EDTA tubes. As to this clonotype: Its antigen is unknown. A much larger clone is a single base away; this may be a read error.

Starting from about 500 ng total RNA, TCRbeta-specific cDNA was produced by reverse transcription with a constant-region primer and ProtoScript II reverse transcriptase. Construction of the TCRbeta libraries relied on three nested rounds of multiplex PCR, following a slightly modified ARM-PCR procedure. The first two PCR rounds used multiplex TRBV1-TRBV30 forward primers with a Cbeta reverse primer, each for 10 cycles. Sample barcodes and Illumina adapters were added in a final 25-cycle PCR with Deep VentR polymerase. Before sequencing, amplicons between 200 and 500 bp were purified from gel using a QIAquick gel extraction kit. The TCRbeta amplicons were sequenced with 250-bp paired-end reads on an Illumina HiSeq 2500. As for the original processing: To recover full CDR3 sequences, reads were quality-trimmed using Trimmomatic v0.33 and paired reads were then merged using FLASH v1.2.11. MiGEC v1.2.1b assigned V, D and J germline segments to the rearranged TCRbeta sequences. VDJtools v1.0.0 computed clonotype statistics and Shannon-Wiener diversity indices. To reduce sampling bias, subsequent analyses other than the diversity analysis used only the 250 most abundant clonotypes in each sample. In TCRdb, the public reads were trimmed at Q25 with fastp and aligned with MiXCR, with productive beta chains retained. Under each unique CDR3 protein, matching rows form one entry showing the most common genes and DNA. The V and J calls were determined by TCRdb, not by the authors. This sample has approximately 330,000 distinct CDR3 sequences in its table, and roughly 61% of those were observed once. The ten largest account for about 6% of the sample.

V is pared back by 8 bases and J by 4 bases, with 17 bases lying between the germline termini. The germline V gene encodes CDR1 SQVTM and CDR2 ANQGSEA. The CDR3 contains 13 residues, cysteine and phenylalanine counted. The read is trimmed to its CDR3 DNA, 39 bases read in frame from base 1. Results and caveats for the whole study, not just this receptor: Since the samples were bulk and unsorted, there was no way to compare CD4+ and CD8+ T cell repertoires. Pairs of tumor regions showed greater repertoire overlap (mean roughly 36%) than tumor-adjacent pairs (roughly 17%) or tumor-blood pairs (approximately 15%), which is consistent with antigen-driven expansion. Because only the TCR beta chain was sequenced and unpaired alpha chains were not captured, true repertoire diversity is likely underestimated. Compared with blood, tumors had a significantly larger share of the repertoire taken up by the top 250 clones (p = 0.039). The study included only four to six patients, and the authors note findings should be validated in a larger study.

This clonotype was sampled from a man between 40 and 49 years old with primary liver carcinoma and hepatitis B virus infection. The sequenced sample was peripheral blood. Recombination joined TRBV29-1 with TRBJ1-1; the D gene remains uncertain. The CDR3 region: CSISPQWGTEAFF. In nucleotides, the sequence is TGCAGCATCTCACCCCAGTGGGGCACTGAAGCTTTCTTT.